Given below is one TCR beta chain in context. Per the germline V gene, CDR1 is LNHDA and CDR2 is SQIVND (reference sequence). Trimming at V came to 7 bases and at J to 4 bases, leaving 5 bases not matched to a gene. The CDR3 is 13 residues long. This sample is drawn from a study of lymphopenia after photon versus proton radiotherapy. Clones were sequenced by immunoSEQ multiplex PCR, and TCRdb holds only the in-frame ones, with some missing. The sample has around 26,000 clones; 81% are singletons. Sequenced material: peripheral blood, taken from a patient treated with photon-based radiotherapy. This chain joins TRBV19 and TRBJ1-1; 8 positions agree with TRBD1. This receptor was identified in a man in his forties or fifties with gastric cancer. CDR3 nucleotide sequence: TGTGCCAGTACCCAGGGGGCGGGCACTGAAGCTTTCTTT. As protein: CASTQGAGTEAFF.